This T cell receptor beta chain was profiled in a study of beta chain features in type 1 diabetes. Of note for this clone: The junction departs from the called germline gene at one end, perhaps through a read error.

cDNA synthesis used the whole RNA isolate, giving expressed TCRB sequences. Profiling relied on immunoSEQ multiplex PCR, and the TCRdb table lists in-frame clones only, not all of them. The data show approximately 120,000 clones, with 40% seen just once and 0.06% to 0.075% held by the top ten. Populations obtained by sorting all exceeded 98% purity. This clonotype was obtained from a woman younger than 30 in good health. The source material was stem cell memory CD4+ T cells from blood.

This CDR3 is CASTLIAGVYNEQFF. Here the CDR3 DNA reads TGTGCCAGCACCTTGATAGCGGGCGTTTACAATGAGCAGTTCTTC. The chain carries TRBV5-4 and TRBJ2-1, with 7 positions matching TRBD2. The CDR3 totals 15 residues. Germline V CDR1 and CDR2: SGHNT, YYREEE (reference sequence).